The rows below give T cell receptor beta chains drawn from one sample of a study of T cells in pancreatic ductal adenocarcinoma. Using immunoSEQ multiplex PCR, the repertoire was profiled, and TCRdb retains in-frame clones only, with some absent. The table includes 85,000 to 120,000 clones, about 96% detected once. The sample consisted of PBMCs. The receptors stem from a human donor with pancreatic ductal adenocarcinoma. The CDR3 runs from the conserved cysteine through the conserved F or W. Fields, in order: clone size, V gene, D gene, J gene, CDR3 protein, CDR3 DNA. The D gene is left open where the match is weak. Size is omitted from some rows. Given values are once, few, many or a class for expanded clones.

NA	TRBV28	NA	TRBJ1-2	CASSPRQPQGYTF	TGTGCCAGCAGTCCTCGACAGCCCCAGGGCTACACCTTC
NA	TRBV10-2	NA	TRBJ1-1	CASSESGTSFPEGEAFF	TGCGCCAGCAGTGAGTCGGGCACGTCTTTTCCCGAGGGTGAAGCTTTCTTT
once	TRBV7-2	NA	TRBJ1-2	CASSGRHLGYTF	TGTGCCAGCAGCGGCCGACACTTGGGCTACACCTTC
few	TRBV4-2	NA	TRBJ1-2	CASSQDPGQGYTF	TGTGCCAGCAGCCAAGATCCAGGCCAGGGCTACACCTTC
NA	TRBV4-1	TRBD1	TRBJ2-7	CASSEGQSVGEQYF	TGCGCCAGCAGCGAGGGACAGTCTGTCGGCGAGCAGTACTTC
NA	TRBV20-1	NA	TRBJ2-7	CSTRFGYEQYF	TGCAGTACTAGATTCGGCTACGAGCAGTACTTC
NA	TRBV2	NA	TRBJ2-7	CASRTGGVYEQYF	TGTGCCAGCAGAACCGGGGGAGTGTACGAGCAGTACTTC
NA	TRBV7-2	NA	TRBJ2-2	CASSPRPAGELFF	TGTGCCAGCAGCCCCAGGCCCGCCGGGGAGCTGTTTTTT
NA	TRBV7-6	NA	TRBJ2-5	CASSLTEETQYF	TGTGCCAGCAGCTTGACAGAGGAGACCCAGTACTTC
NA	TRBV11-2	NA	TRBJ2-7	CASSPPVGAYQYF	TGTGCCAGCAGCCCGCCCGTTGGGGCGTATCAGTACTTC